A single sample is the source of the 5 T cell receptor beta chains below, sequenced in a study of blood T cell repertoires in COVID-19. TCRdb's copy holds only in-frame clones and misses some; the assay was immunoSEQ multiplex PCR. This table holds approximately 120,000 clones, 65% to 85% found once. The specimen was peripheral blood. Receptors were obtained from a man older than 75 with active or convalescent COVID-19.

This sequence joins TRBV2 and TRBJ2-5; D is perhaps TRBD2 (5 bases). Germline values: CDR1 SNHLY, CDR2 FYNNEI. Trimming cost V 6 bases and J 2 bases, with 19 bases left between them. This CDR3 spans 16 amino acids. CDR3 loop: CASRWQVRVVQETQYF. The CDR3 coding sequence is TGTGCCAGCAGATGGCAAGTGAGGGTGGTTCAAGAGACCCAGTACTTC.

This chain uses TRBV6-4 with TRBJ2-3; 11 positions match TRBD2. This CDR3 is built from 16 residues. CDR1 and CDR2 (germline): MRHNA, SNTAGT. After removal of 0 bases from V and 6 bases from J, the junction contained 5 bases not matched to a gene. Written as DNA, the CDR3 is TGTGCCAGCAGTGACTCTAGCGGGGGGGCCTTCGATACGCAGTATTTT. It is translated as CASSDSSGGAFDTQYF.

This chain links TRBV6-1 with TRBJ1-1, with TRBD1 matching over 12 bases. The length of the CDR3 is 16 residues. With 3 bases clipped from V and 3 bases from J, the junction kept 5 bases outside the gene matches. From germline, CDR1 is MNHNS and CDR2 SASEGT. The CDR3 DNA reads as TGTGCCAGCAGTGAGGGACAGGGGGCCCCCCACACTGAAGCTTTCTTT. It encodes CASSEGQGAPHTEAFF.

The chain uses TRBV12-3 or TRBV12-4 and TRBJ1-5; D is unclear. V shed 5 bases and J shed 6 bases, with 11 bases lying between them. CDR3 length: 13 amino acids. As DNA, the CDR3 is TGTGCCAGCAGTCGGGAGGGCCTTCAGCCCCAGCATTTT. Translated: CASSREGLQPQHF.

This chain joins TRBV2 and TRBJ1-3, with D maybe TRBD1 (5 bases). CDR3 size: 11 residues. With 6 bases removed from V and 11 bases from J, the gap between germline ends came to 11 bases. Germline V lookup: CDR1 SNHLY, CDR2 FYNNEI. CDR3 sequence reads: CASRIRDPIYF. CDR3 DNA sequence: TGTGCCAGCAGGATCAGGGATCCCATATATTTT.